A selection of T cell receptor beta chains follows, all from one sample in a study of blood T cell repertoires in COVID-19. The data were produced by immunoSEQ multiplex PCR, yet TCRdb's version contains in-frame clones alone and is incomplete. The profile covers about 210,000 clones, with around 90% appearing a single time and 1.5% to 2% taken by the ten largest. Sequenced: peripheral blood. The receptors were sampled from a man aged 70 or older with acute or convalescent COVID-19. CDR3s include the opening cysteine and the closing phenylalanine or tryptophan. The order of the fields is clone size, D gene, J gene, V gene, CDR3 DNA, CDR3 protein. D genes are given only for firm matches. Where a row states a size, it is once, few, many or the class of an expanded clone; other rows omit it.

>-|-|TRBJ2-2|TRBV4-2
TGTGCCAGCAGCCAACTCACAGGGTCCGGGGAGCTGTTTTTT
CASSQLTGSGELFF
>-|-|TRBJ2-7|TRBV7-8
TGTGCCAGCAGCCTCCAGACTTCCACTCACGAGCAGTACTTC
CASSLQTSTHEQYF
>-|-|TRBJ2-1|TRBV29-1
TGCAGCCCGAGAAGATATAACTACAATGAGCAGTTCTTC
CSPRRYNYNEQFF
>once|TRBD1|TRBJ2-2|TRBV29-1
TGCAGCGTTGAGGGACAGGGGAGTCCCGGGGAGCTGTTTTTT
CSVEGQGSPGELFF
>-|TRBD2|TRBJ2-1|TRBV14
TGTGCCAGCAGCCCTTCCTCCACTGGGACTAACATCTACAATGAGCAGTTCTTC
CASSPSSTGTNIYNEQFF
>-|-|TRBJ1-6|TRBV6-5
TGTGCCAGCATTACTAGCCAGACCTATAATTCACCCCTCCACTTT
CASITSQTYNSPLHF
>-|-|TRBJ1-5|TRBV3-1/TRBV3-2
TGTGCCAGCAGCCAAGATCCGTCGGTAGGGGATCAGCCCCAGCATTTT
CASSQDPSVGDQPQHF
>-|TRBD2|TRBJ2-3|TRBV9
TGTGCCAGCAGCTTCCGGACTAGCGGGGTGAGCACAGATACGCAGTATTTT
CASSFRTSGVSTDTQYF
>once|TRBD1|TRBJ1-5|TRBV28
TGTGCCAGCAGGGGGGACAGTCTTAACCAGCATTTT
CASRGDSLNQHF
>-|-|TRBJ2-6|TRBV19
TGTGCCAGTAGTATACAGCACAGGGAGTCTGGGGCCAACGTCCTGACTTTC
CASSIQHRESGANVLTF
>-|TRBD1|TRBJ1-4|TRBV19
TGTGCCAGTAGTACTCGACAGGGAAGCTCGGGAAATGAAAAACTGTTTTTT
CASSTRQGSSGNEKLFF
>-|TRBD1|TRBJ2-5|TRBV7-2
TGTGCCAGCAGCTTAGGGACAGGGGCGGAGACCCAGTACTTC
CASSLGTGAETQYF
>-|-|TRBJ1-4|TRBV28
TGTGCCAGCAGTCCCCGGGAGGGGGTTGGCGAAAAACTGTTTTTT
CASSPREGVGEKLFF
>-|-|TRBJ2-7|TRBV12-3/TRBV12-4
TGTGCCAGCCCATCTGCGAGCTACGAGCAGTACTTC
CASPSASYEQYF
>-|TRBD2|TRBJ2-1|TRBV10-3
TGTGCCATCATGCCGCGACTAGCGGAGTACAATGAGCAGTTCTTC
CAIMPRLAEYNEQFF
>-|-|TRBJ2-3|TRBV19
TGTGCCAGTAGTATTGGAGGGGAGAGCACAGATACGCAGTATTTT
CASSIGGESTDTQYF
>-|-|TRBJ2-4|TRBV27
TGTGCCAGCAGCCCCCAAGCGCTACTAGCCAAAAACATTCAGTACTTC
CASSPQALLAKNIQYF
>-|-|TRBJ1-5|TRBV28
TGTGCCAGCAGCTTGTATCAGGATTTGGGCAATCAGCCCCAGCATTTT
CASSLYQDLGNQPQHF
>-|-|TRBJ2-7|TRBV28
TGTGCCAGCAGGACGGACAACTACGAGCAGTACTTC
CASRTDNYEQYF
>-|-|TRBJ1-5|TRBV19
TGTGCCAGTGGCCCCGGGTACAATCAGCCCCAGCATTTT
CASGPGYNQPQHF
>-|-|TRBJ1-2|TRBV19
TGTGCCAGTAGTATTAAGAGCTCTAACTATGGCTACACCTTC
CASSIKSSNYGYTF
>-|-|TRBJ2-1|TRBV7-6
TGTGCCAGCAGCCACCGAACTTACAATGAGCAGTTCTTC
CASSHRTYNEQFF
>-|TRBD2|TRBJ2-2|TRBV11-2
TGTGCCAGCAGTCGCGCGGGGGGACGCACCGGGGAGCTGTTTTTT
CASSRAGGRTGELFF
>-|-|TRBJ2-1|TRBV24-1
TGTGCCACCAGTGATCTAGGCTACAATGAGCAGTTCTTC
CATSDLGYNEQFF
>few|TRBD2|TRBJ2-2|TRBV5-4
TGTGCCAGCAGCTGGGGACTAGACGGCGGGGAGCTGTTTTTT
CASSWGLDGGELFF
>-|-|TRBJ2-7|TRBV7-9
TGTGCCAGCAGCACACAGGGATCGGCCTACGAGCAGTACTTC
CASSTQGSAYEQYF
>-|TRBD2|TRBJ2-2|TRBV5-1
TGCGCCAGCAGCTTAACTTTAGCGGGAGGGCCCGGCGGGGAGCTGTTTTTT
CASSLTLAGGPGGELFF
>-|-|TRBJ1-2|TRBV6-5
TGTGCCAGCGTCCCAGGGTTTAAAAATGGCTACACCTTC
CASVPGFKNGYTF
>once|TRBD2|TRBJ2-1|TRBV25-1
TGTGCCAGCAGTGAGTACGGGACTAGGGGAATCAATGAGCAGTTCTTC
CASSEYGTRGINEQFF
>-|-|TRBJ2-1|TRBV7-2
TGTGCCAGCAGCTTAGAAAGAGAAGTCTACAATGAGCAGTTCTTC
CASSLEREVYNEQFF
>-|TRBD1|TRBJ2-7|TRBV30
TGTGCCTGTATACCGACAGGGGCCTACGAGCAGTACTTC
CACIPTGAYEQYF
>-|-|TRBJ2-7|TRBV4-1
TGCGCCAGCAGCCAAGATCCAGCGGACTACGAGCAGTACTTC
CASSQDPADYEQYF
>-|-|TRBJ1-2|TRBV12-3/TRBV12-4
TGTGCCAGCAGTTTGGGGGGGCGAGATGGCTACACCTTC
CASSLGGRDGYTF
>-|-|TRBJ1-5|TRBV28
TGTGCCAGCAGTGGCCCAGGGGCCGCCGTGGGTCAGCCCCAGCATTTT
CASSGPGAAVGQPQHF
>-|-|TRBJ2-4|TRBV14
TGTGCCAGCAGCCAAGAGACAGGGAGGGCCAAAAACATTCAGTACTTC
CASSQETGRAKNIQYF